The sample holds a few counts of the clone carrying this T cell receptor (beta chain). The study recruited people aged 18 to 89 years across roughly 23 US areas. The sample originates from a study of blood T cell repertoires in COVID-19. Study details: Resolution of symptoms, clearance, or two negative PCRs was present in recovered Cohort 3 donors. PBMCs, B-cell-depleted T cells, or T cells were the source of the cDNA or gDNA that made up the material.

Germline assignment: CDR1 SQVTM and CDR2 ANQGSEA. The trim removed 5 bases at V and 3 bases at J, leaving 13 bases unmatched. The CDR3 sequence is 16 residues long. Methods used by the authors: Estimated nucleated cell counts came from reference gene primer amplification. TCRdb's copy holds only in-frame clones and misses some; the assay was immunoSEQ multiplex PCR. V, J and clone size reflect that table, while D and trimming were determined from the DNA. The sample consists of some 200,000 clones, around nine tenths of them appearing once. The V call is TRBV29-1, the J call TRBJ2-5; TRBD2 agrees at 9 bases. Sample: PBMCs or T cells enriched from blood (not recorded which). This clonotype was sampled from a young man in a cohort exposed to, infected with or recovered from COVID-19 (not recorded which). CDR3 region: CSVLASGTLWEETQYF. CDR3 in DNA: TGCAGCGTTTTGGCTAGCGGGACTTTGTGGGAAGAGACCCAGTACTTC.